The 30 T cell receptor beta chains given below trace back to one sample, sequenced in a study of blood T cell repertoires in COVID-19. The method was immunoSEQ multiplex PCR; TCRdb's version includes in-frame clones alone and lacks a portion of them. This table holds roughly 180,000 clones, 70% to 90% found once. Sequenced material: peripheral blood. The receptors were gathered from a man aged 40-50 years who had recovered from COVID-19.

CDR3 sequence: CASSLAQGNGEKLFF. The CDR3 bases are TGTGCCAGCAGCTTGGCCCAGGGGAACGGGGAAAAACTGTTTTTT. J is TRBJ1-4 and V is TRBV5-4, with a possible D match to TRBD1 (6 bases). V lost 0 bases to trimming and J lost 8 bases, with 14 bases between them. The CDR3 runs 15 residues. Germline-derived CDR1 and CDR2 are SGHNT and YYREEE (reference sequence).

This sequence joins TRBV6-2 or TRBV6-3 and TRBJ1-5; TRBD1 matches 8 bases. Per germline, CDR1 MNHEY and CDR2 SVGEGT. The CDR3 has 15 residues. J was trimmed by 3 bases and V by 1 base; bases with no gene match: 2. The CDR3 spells CASSYWGQDNQPQHF. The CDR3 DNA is TGTGCCAGCAGTTACTGGGGACAGGACAATCAGCCCCAGCATTTT.

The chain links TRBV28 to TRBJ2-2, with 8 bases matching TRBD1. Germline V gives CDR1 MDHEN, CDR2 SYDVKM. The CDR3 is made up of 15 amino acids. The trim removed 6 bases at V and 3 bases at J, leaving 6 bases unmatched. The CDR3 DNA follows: TGTGCCAGCAGCCGACAGGGGTGGGACACCGGGGAGCTGTTTTTT. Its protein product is CASSRQGWDTGELFF.

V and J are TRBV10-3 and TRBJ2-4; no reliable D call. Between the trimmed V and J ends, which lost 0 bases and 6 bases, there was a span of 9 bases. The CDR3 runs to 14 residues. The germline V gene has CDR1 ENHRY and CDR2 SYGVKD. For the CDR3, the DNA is TGTGCCATCAGTGAGTCGTACGGTGGAAACATTCAGTACTTC. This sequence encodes CAISESYGGNIQYF.

CDR3 residues: CASSSETGNEQFF. CDR3 in DNA: TGTGCCAGCAGCTCCGAGACAGGGAATGAGCAGTTCTTC. The chain joins TRBV7-6 to TRBJ2-1; 7 nucleotides align to TRBD1. With 4 bases clipped from V and 7 bases from J, the junction kept 4 bases outside the gene matches. CDR1 is SGHVS and CDR2 is FNYEAQ in the germline V gene. The CDR3 covers 13 residues.

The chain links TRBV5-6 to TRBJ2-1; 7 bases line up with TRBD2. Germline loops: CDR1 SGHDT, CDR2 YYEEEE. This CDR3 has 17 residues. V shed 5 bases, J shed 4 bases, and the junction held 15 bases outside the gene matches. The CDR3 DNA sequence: TGTGCCAGCAGTAGAAGGGTGGCTAGCGGAGGATACAATGAGCAGTTCTTC. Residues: CASSRRVASGGYNEQFF.

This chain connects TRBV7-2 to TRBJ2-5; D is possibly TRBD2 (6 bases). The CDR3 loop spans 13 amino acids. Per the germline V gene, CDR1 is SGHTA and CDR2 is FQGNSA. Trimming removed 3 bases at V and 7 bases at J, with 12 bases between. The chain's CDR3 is CASSLGGKGTQYF. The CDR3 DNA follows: TGTGCCAGCAGCTTGGGCGGGAAGGGGACCCAGTACTTC.

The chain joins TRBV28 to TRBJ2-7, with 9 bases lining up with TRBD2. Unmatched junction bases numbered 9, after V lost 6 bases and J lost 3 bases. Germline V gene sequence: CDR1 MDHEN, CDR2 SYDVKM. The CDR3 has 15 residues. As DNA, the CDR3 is TGTGCCAGCAGGGCTTTAGCGGGAGTCTACTACGAGCAGTACTTC. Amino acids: CASRALAGVYYEQYF. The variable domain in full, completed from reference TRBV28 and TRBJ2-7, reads DVKVTQSSRYLVKRTGEKVFLECVQDMDHENMFWYRQDPGLGLRLIYFSYDVKMKEKGDIPEGYSVSREKKERFSLILESASTNQTSMYLCASRALAGVYYEQYFGPGTRLTVT.

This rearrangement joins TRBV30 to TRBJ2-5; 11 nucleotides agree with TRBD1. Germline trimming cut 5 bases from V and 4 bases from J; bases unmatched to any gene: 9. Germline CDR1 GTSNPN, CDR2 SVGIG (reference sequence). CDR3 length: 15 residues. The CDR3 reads CAWGRGDRGSETQYF. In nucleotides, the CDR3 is TGTGCCTGGGGAAGGGGGGACAGGGGGTCAGAGACCCAGTACTTC.

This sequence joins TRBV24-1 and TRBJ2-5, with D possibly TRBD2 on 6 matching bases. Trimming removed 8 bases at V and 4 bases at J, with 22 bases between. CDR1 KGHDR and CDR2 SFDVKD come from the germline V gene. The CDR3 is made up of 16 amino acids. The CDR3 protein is CATIGGNREERETQYF. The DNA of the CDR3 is TGTGCCACCATCGGGGGAAATAGGGAAGAGAGAGAGACCCAGTACTTC.

The DNA of the CDR3 is TGTGCCAGCAGCCAAGCTGTCCGGGAGCAGTTCTTC. Translating it yields CASSQAVREQFF. The rearrangement uses TRBV4-2 and TRBJ2-1; D not certain. Trimming shortened V by 1 base and J by 10 bases, and 8 bases separated the two germline ends. The CDR3 totals 12 residues. Germline-derived CDR1 and CDR2 are LGHNA and YNFKEQ.

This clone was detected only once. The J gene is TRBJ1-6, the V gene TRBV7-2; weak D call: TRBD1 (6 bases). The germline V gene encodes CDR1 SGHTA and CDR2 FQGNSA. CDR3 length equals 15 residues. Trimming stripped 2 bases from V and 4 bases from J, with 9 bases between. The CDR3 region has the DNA TGTGCCAGCAGCTTAAGGACAGCTTATAATTCACCCCTCCACTTT. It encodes CASSLRTAYNSPLHF.

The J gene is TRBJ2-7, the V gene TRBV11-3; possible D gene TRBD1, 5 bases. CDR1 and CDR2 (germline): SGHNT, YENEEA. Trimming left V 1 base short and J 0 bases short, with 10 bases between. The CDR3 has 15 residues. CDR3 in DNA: TGTGCCAGCAGCTTAGGAGCAGGGAACTCCTACGAGCAGTACTTC. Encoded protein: CASSLGAGNSYEQYF.

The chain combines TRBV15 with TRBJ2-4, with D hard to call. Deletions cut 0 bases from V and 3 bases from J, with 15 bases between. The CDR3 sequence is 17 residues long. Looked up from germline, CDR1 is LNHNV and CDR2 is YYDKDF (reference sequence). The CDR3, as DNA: TGTGCCACCAGCAGAGATCGAGTGGGCGCAGGCAAAAACATTCAGTACTTC. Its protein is CATSRDRVGAGKNIQYF.

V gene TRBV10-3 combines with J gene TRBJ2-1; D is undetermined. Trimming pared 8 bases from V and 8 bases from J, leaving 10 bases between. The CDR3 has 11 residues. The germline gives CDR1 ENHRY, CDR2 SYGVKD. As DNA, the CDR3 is TGTGCCATCGCAGAAAACGATGAGCAGTTCTTC. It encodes CAIAENDEQFF.

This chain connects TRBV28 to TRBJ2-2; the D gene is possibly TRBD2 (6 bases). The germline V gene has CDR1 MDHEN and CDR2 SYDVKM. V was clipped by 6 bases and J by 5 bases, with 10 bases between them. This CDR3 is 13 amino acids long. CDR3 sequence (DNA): TGTGCCAGCAGCTCAGGACTAACCGGGGAGCTGTTTTTT. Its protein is CASSSGLTGELFF. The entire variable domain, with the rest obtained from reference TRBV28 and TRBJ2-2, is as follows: DVKVTQSSRYLVKRTGEKVFLECVQDMDHENMFWYRQDPGLGLRLIYFSYDVKMKEKGDIPEGYSVSREKKERFSLILESASTNQTSMYLCASSSGLTGELFFGEGSRLTVL.

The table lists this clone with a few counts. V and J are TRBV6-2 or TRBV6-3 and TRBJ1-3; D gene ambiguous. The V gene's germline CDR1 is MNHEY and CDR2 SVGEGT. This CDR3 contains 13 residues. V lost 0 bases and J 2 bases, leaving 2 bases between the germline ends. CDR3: CASSYSAGNTIYF. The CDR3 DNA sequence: TGTGCCAGCAGTTACTCCGCTGGAAACACCATATATTTT.

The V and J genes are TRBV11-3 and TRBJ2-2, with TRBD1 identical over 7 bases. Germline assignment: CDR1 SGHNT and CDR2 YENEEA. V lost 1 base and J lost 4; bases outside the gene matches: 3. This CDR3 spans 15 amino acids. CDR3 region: CASSLGGGGTGELFF. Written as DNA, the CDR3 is TGTGCCAGCAGCTTAGGAGGGGGCGGCACCGGGGAGCTGTTTTTT.

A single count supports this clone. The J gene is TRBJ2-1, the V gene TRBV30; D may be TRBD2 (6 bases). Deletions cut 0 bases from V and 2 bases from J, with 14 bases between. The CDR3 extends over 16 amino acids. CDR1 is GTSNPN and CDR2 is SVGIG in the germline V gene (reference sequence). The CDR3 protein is CAWSVEGTYTYNEQFF. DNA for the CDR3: TGTGCCTGGAGTGTCGAAGGGACTTATACCTACAATGAGCAGTTCTTC.

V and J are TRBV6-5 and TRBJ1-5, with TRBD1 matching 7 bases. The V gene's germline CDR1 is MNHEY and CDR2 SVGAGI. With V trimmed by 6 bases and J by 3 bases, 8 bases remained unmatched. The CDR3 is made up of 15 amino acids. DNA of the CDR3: TGTGCCAGCAGCCGACAGGGACTAGACAATCAGCCCCAGCATTTT. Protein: CASSRQGLDNQPQHF.

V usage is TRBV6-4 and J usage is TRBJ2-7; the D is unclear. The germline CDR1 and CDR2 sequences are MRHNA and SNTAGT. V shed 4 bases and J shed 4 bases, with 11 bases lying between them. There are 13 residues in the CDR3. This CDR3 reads CASSVSRQYEQYF. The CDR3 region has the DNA TGTGCCAGCAGTGTTTCGAGGCAATACGAGCAGTACTTC.

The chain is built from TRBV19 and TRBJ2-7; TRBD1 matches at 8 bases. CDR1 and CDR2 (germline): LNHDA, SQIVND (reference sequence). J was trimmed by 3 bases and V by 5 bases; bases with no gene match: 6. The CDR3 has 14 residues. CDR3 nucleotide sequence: TGTGCCAGTAGTGACAGGGGATTAGGCTACGAGCAGTACTTC. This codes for CASSDRGLGYEQYF.

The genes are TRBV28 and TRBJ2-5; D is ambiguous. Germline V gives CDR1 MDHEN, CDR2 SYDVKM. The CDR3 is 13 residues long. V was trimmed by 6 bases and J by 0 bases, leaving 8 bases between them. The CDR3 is CASRFDYQETQYF. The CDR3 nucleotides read TGTGCCAGCAGATTCGACTACCAAGAGACCCAGTACTTC.

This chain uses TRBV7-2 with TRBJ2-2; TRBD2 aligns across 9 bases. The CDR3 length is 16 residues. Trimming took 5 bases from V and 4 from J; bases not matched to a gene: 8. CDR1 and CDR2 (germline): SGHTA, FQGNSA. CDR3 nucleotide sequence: TGTGCCAGCAGCCCGCGGGGGGGGCCGTGCACCGGGGAGCTGTTTTTT. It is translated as CASSPRGGPCTGELFF.

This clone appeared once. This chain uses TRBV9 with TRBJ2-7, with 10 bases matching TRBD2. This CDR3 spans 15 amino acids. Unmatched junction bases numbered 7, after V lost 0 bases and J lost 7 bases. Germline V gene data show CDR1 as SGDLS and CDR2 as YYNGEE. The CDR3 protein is CASSVGSGGAWEQYF. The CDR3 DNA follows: TGTGCCAGCAGCGTAGGGAGCGGGGGGGCGTGGGAGCAGTACTTC. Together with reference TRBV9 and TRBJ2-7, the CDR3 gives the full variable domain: DSGVTQTPKHLITATGQRVTLRCSPRSGDLSVYWYQQSLDQGLQFLIQYYNGEERAKGNILERFSAQQFPDLHSELNLSSLELGDSALYFCASSVGSGGAWEQYFGPGTRLTVT.

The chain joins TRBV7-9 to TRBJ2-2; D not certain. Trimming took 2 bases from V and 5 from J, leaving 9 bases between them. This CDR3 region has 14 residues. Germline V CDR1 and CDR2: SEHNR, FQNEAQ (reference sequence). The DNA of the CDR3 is TGTGCCAGCAGCTTAACAGCTACAACCGGGGAGCTGTTTTTT. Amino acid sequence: CASSLTATTGELFF.

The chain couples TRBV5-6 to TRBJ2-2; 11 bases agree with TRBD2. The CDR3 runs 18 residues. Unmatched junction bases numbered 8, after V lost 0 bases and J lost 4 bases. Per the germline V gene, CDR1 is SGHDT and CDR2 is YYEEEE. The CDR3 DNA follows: TGTGCCAGCAGCTTGGCGGGTAGCGGGAGGGCCCTCACCGGGGAGCTGTTTTTT. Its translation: CASSLAGSGRALTGELFF.

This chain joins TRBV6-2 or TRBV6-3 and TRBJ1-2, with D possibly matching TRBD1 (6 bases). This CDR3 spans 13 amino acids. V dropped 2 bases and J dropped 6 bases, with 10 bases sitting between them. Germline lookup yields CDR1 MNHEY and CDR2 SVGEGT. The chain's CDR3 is CASSYAGANGYTF. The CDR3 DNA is TGTGCCAGCAGTTACGCAGGGGCCAATGGCTACACCTTC.

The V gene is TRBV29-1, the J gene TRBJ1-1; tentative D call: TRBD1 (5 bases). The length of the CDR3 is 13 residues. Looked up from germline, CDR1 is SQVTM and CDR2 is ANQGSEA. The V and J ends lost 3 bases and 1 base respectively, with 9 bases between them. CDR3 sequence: CSVDQGGNTEAFF. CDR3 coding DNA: TGCAGCGTTGATCAGGGTGGGAACACTGAAGCTTTCTTT.

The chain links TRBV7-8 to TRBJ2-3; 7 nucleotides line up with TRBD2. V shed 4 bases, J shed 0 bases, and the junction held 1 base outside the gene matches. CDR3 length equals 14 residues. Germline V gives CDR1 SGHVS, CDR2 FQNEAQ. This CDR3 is CASSSGGSTDTQYF. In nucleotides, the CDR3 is TGTGCCAGCAGCTCCGGGGGGAGCACAGATACGCAGTATTTT. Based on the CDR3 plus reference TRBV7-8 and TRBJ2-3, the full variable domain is GAGVSQSPRYKVAKRGQDVALRCDPISGHVSLFWYQQALGQGPEFLTYFQNEAQLDKSGLPSDRFFAERPEGSVSTLKIQRTQQEDSAVYLCASSSGGSTDTQYFGPGTRLTVL.